Listed below are T cell receptor beta chains from one sample, sequenced in a study of T cells after yellow fever vaccination. TCRdb reprocessed the 5' RACE reads with MiXCR, giving one entry per CDR3 protein. Altogether around 320,000 distinct CDR3 sequences are present, around 4.3% being singletons, with the ten largest covering around 19%. The sample was PBMCs, taken 15 days after the yellow fever booster vaccination. These TCRs come from a man younger than 35 who received the YFV17D yellow fever vaccine. CDR3s include the opening cysteine and the closing phenylalanine or tryptophan. A D gene is named only where the DNA matches it firmly. Rows may omit the clone size; those that give it use once, few, many or a size class.

size: many; J: TRBJ2-3; V: TRBV15; D: NA; DNA: TGTGCCACCAGCGCCCTAGACCGCACAGATACGCAGTATTTT; CDR3: CATSALDRTDTQYF
size: NA; J: TRBJ2-3; V: TRBV5-4; D: TRBD1; DNA: TGTGCCAGCAGCGCTGACTTCTGGGACAGGTTGGGGAATACGCAGTATTTT; CDR3: CASSADFWDRLGNTQYF
size: NA; J: TRBJ2-2; V: TRBV5-6; D: NA; DNA: TGTGCCAGCAGCTTGGGCCCCGTGGAATTTGAGCTGTTTTTT; CDR3: CASSLGPVEFELFF
size: few; J: TRBJ1-1; V: TRBV7-9; D: NA; DNA: TGTGCCAGCAGGGACGCAAACACTGAAGCTTTCTTT; CDR3: CASRDANTEAFF
size: many; J: TRBJ2-7; V: TRBV11-2; D: NA; DNA: TGTGCCAGCAGCCTTAATTGGGAGCAGTACTTC; CDR3: CASSLNWEQYF
size: NA; J: TRBJ2-7; V: TRBV4-2; D: TRBD1; DNA: TGTGCCAGCAGCCAGGGGACAGGGACGGACGAGCAGTACTTC; CDR3: CASSQGTGTDEQYF
size: NA; J: TRBJ2-3; V: TRBV7-2; D: TRBD1; DNA: TGTGCCAGCAGGACGGACAGGGGCAGGGATACGCAGTATTTT; CDR3: CASRTDRGRDTQYF
size: many; J: TRBJ2-1; V: TRBV6-5; D: TRBD1; DNA: TGTGCCAGCAGTTATACAGGGGACAATGAGCAGTTCTTC; CDR3: CASSYTGDNEQFF
size: few; J: TRBJ2-3; V: TRBV5-1; D: TRBD2; DNA: TGCGCCAGCAGCGCCGGAGGAGCGGGGGGCCGCACAGATACGCAGTATTTT; CDR3: CASSAGGAGGRTDTQYF
size: NA; J: TRBJ1-1; V: TRBV12-3/TRBV12-4; D: NA; DNA: TGTGCCAGCAGTGTGACACAGATGAACACTGAAGCTTTCTTT; CDR3: CASSVTQMNTEAFF
size: few; J: TRBJ2-1; V: TRBV27; D: NA; DNA: TGTGCCAGCAGTCCTAACGACATATACAATGAGCAGTTCTTC; CDR3: CASSPNDIYNEQFF
size: few; J: TRBJ1-1; V: TRBV20-1; D: TRBD1; DNA: TGCAGTGCTTATGGACAGGTCAAAGAAGCTTTCTTT; CDR3: CSAYGQVKEAFF
size: few; J: TRBJ2-1; V: TRBV5-1; D: NA; DNA: TGCGCCAGCAGCTTGCTCACCCCCAATGTGCAGTTCTTC; CDR3: CASSLLTPNVQFF
size: many; J: TRBJ2-7; V: TRBV5-5; D: NA; DNA: TGTGCCACGCAAAAAGACGGCGGACCCCGCACCTACGAGCAGTACTTC; CDR3: CATQKDGGPRTYEQYF
size: many; J: TRBJ2-3; V: TRBV7-2; D: TRBD2; DNA: TGTGCCAGCAGCTTAGATCCACTAGCGGTAGATACGCAGTATTTT; CDR3: CASSLDPLAVDTQYF
size: NA; J: TRBJ1-1; V: TRBV15; D: TRBD1; DNA: TGTGCCACCAGCAGAGTCCCCCCAGGGGGCCTCGCTGAAGCTTTCTTT; CDR3: CATSRVPPGGLAEAFF
size: NA; J: TRBJ1-4; V: TRBV2; D: NA; DNA: TGTGCCAGCAGTAGGGACCTTGGTGAAAAACTGTTTTTT; CDR3: CASSRDLGEKLFF
size: NA; J: TRBJ2-5; V: TRBV5-1; D: NA; DNA: TGCGCCAGCACGCCGGTCACCTCCCCCACAGAGACCCAGTACTTC; CDR3: CASTPVTSPTETQYF
size: many; J: TRBJ1-6; V: TRBV5-1; D: NA; DNA: TGCGCCAGCAGCGGGGGGAAAGGCAATTCACCCCTCCACTTT; CDR3: CASSGGKGNSPLHF
size: NA; J: TRBJ2-3; V: TRBV12-3/TRBV12-4; D: TRBD2; DNA: TGTGCCAGCAGTTCGGGGACTGGGATTCAGCGGGGGTACACAGATACGCAGTATTTT; CDR3: CASSSGTGIQRGYTDTQYF
size: NA; J: TRBJ2-7; V: TRBV18; D: NA; DNA: TGTGCCAGCTCACCATTTGGGACACAGTTCTCCTACGAGCAGTACTTC; CDR3: CASSPFGTQFSYEQYF
size: NA; J: TRBJ2-5; V: TRBV4-1; D: NA; DNA: TGCGCCAGCAGTGGGGCCGGAGAGACCCAGTACTTC; CDR3: CASSGAGETQYF
size: many; J: TRBJ1-5; V: TRBV4-3; D: TRBD1; DNA: TGCGCCAGCAGCCCGACAGGGATTCAGCCCCAGCATTTT; CDR3: CASSPTGIQPQHF
size: many; J: TRBJ1-2; V: TRBV6-1; D: NA; DNA: TGTGCCAGCAGTGATGCCGAGATTTATGGCTACACCTTC; CDR3: CASSDAEIYGYTF
size: few; J: TRBJ2-1; V: TRBV7-9; D: TRBD2; DNA: TGTGCCAGCAGCTTTCGGCCCTTGGGAGGGGACGACAATGAGCAGTTCTTC; CDR3: CASSFRPLGGDDNEQFF
size: few; J: TRBJ1-1; V: TRBV5-1; D: NA; DNA: TGCGCCAGCAGCTTGGTTTCAGGGGAGAACACTGAAGCTTTCTTT; CDR3: CASSLVSGENTEAFF
size: few; J: TRBJ2-5; V: TRBV20-1; D: TRBD2; DNA: TGCAGTGCTAGAGATCATCTAGCGGGGGGGCATAAGACCCAGTACTTC; CDR3: CSARDHLAGGHKTQYF
size: NA; J: TRBJ2-5; V: TRBV6-5; D: NA; DNA: TGTGCCAGCACCCCGGACAGACCGCAAGAGACCCAGTACTTC; CDR3: CASTPDRPQETQYF
size: many; J: TRBJ2-2; V: TRBV24-1; D: NA; DNA: TGTGCCACCAGTGATGCAGCGAACACCGGGGAGCTGTTTTTT; CDR3: CATSDAANTGELFF
size: many; J: TRBJ1-2; V: TRBV4-3; D: TRBD1; DNA: TGCGCCAGCAGCCCGGACAGGGGAGGCGGTGGCTACACCTTC; CDR3: CASSPDRGGGGYTF
size: many; J: TRBJ2-4; V: TRBV7-9; D: NA; DNA: TGTGCCAGCAGCTTTCAGGGGTCTCCAAACATTCAGTACTTC; CDR3: CASSFQGSPNIQYF
size: many; J: TRBJ2-5; V: TRBV6-5; D: NA; DNA: TGTGCCAGCAGTTCCGGGACTCCCGGGACCCAGTACTTC; CDR3: CASSSGTPGTQYF
size: many; J: TRBJ2-3; V: TRBV12-3/TRBV12-4; D: NA; DNA: TGTGCCAGCTTATTTACAGATACGCAGTATTTT; CDR3: CASLFTDTQYF
size: many; J: TRBJ2-2; V: TRBV12-3/TRBV12-4; D: TRBD2; DNA: TGTGCCAGCAGTCAGACTAGCGTCACCGGGGAGCTGTTTTTT; CDR3: CASSQTSVTGELFF
size: few; J: TRBJ2-7; V: TRBV10-2; D: NA; DNA: TGCGCCAGCAGTAAGGGTATAACCTACGAGCAGTACTTC; CDR3: CASSKGITYEQYF
size: many; J: TRBJ1-3; V: TRBV28; D: NA; DNA: TGTGCCAGCACCGAGAACCGGGGAGCCGGAAACACCATATATTTT; CDR3: CASTENRGAGNTIYF
size: few; J: TRBJ1-2; V: TRBV4-3; D: NA; DNA: TGCGCCAGCAGCTTCGAGGGCGGGCAGGGTGATAGCTACACCTTC; CDR3: CASSFEGGQGDSYTF